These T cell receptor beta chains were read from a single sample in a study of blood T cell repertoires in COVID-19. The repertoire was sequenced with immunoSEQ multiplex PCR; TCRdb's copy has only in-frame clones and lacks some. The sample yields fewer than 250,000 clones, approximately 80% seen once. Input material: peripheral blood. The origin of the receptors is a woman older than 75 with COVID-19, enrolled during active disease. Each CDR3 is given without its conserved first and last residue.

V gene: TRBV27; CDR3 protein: ASRGTGDGYT
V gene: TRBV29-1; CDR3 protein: SAMDGSSYEQY
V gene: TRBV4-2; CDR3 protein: ASSQEGTGTLNSGNTIY
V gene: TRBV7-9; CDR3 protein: ASSLAAGTGDRNEQF
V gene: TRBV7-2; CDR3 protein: ASSLHGGTAYEQY
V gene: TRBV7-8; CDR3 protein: ASSFQGSNTEAF
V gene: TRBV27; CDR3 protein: ASRSDRVYEQY
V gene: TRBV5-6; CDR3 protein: ASSLAGLENTIY
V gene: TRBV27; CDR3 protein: ASSLTGGYGYT
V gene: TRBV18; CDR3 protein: ASSGQGENSGYT
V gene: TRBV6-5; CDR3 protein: ATKLDNSGNTIY
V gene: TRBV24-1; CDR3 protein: ATSDHGGAKETQY
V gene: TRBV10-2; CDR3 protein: ASSEARGDTGELF
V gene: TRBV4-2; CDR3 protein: ASSQGGAANTYEQY
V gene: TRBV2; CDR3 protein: ASSDVVAGGYSYNEQF
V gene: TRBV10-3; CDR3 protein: ASRTEANSPLH
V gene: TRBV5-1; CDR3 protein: ASSPGQFFSEAF
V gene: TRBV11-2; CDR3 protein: ASRRGGADYGYT
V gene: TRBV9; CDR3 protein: ASSPLQGEDTEAF
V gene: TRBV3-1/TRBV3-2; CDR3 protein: ASSQVGQGARAF
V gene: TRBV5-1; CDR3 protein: ASSLQGLSNQPQH
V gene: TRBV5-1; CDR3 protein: ASSLVTGGAEAF
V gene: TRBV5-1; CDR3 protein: ASSLGLAGSSYNEQF
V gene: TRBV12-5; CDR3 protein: ASGLGTDTDTQY
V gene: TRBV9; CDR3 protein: ASSYGLATYNEQF
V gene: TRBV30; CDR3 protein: AWTQGGGGYT
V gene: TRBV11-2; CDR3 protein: ASRSHPGQSNFYGYT
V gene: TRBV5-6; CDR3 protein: ASRQTPGQGNTEAF
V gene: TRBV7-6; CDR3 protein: ASSPGQGSSGNTIY
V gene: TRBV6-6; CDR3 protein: ASSRTVGTRDTGELF
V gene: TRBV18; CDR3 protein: ASSTGDEQY
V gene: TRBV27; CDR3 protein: ASSLSNSRPYGYT
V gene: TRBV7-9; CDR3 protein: ASSLKTGSSYEQY
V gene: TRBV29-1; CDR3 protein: SVKLTGFGYT
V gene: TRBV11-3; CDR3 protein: ASSLGTSGDSNEQF
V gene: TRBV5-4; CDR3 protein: ASSLRTAGKRLSYT
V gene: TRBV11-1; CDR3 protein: ASSSTGGISGNTIY
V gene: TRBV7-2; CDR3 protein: ASSLGGQGFTNEQF
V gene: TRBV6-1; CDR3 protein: ASSEAGGGKTDTQY
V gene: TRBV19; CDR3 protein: ASSPFLSSEPRIPGANVLT
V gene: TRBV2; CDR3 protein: ASSAPGTNEKLF
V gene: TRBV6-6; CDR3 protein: ASSYPGNSPLH
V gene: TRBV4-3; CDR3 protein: ASSQDRRGELNQPQH